Presented here are 7 T cell receptor beta chains from one specimen sequenced in a study of blood T cell repertoires in COVID-19. The repertoire was sequenced with immunoSEQ multiplex PCR; TCRdb's copy has only in-frame clones and lacks some. In the table there are under 150,000 clones, approximately 84% of which are singletons. Material for sequencing was peripheral blood. The source is an elderly woman in a cohort sampled during active or convalescent COVID-19.

J is TRBJ2-5 and V is TRBV6-5; no clear D gene. The CDR3 covers 13 residues. Looked up from germline, CDR1 is MNHEY and CDR2 is SVGAGI. V was cut by 0 bases and J by 9 bases, with 11 bases left in between. CDR3 sequence: CASSYSQVAAQYF. DNA for the CDR3: TGTGCCAGCAGTTACTCGCAAGTCGCGGCCCAGTACTTC.

This clone was counted a single time. This chain uses TRBV3-1 (or the pseudogene TRBV3-2) with TRBJ2-2; TRBD1 might be the D (6 bases). The V end lost 2 bases, the J end lost 6 bases, and 13 bases lay between the germline ends. CDR3 length equals 15 residues. The germline V gene has CDR1 LGHDT and CDR2 YNNKEL (reference sequence). The CDR3 sequence: CASSQNLHRAGELFF. CDR3 bases: TGTGCCAGCAGCCAAAACCTCCACAGGGCCGGGGAGCTGTTTTTT.

This chain links TRBV24-1 with TRBJ2-3; a possible D gene is TRBD2 (7 bases). The CDR3 loop spans 15 amino acids. V was cut by 9 bases and J by 2 bases, with 17 bases left in between. CDR1 is KGHDR and CDR2 is SFDVKD in the germline V gene. The CDR3 loop reads CATGLGGGLTDTQYF. The CDR3, as DNA: TGTGCCACCGGCCTTGGGGGGGGCCTCACAGATACGCAGTATTTT.

The chain couples TRBV11-3 to TRBJ2-2; 8 positions agree with TRBD1. Germline CDR1 SGHNT, CDR2 YENEEA. V shed 4 bases and J 6 bases; nucleotides not matched to a gene: 1. The CDR3 has 13 amino acids. The CDR3, as DNA: TGTGCCAGCAGCTCAGGGGGCTCCGGGGAGCTGTTTTTT. This encodes CASSSGGSGELFF.

This chain connects TRBV18 to TRBJ2-4, with 7 nucleotides matching TRBD1. Looked up from germline, CDR1 is KGHSH and CDR2 is LQKENI. Losses at the gene ends were 6 bases for V and 3 bases for J; bases not matched to a gene: 5. The CDR3 is 14 residues long. The CDR3 is CASSDRMRKNIQYF. The CDR3 DNA reads as TGTGCCAGCTCGGACAGGATGCGCAAAAACATTCAGTACTTC. The whole variable domain, remainder taken from reference TRBV18 and TRBJ2-4, is NAGVMQNPRHLVRRRGQEARLRCSPMKGHSHVYWYRQLPEEGLKFMVYLQKENIIDESGMPKERFSAEFPKEGPSILRIQQVVRGDSAAYFCASSDRMRKNIQYFGAGTRLSVL.

J is TRBJ2-2 and V is TRBV3-1 (or the pseudogene TRBV3-2); TRBD1 matches 9 bases. Germline assignment: CDR1 LGHDT and CDR2 YNNKEL (reference sequence). The trim removed 1 base at V and 3 bases at J, leaving 6 bases unmatched. This CDR3 spans 17 amino acids. The DNA for the CDR3 is TGTGCCAGCAGCCAAGGAGGACAGGGGTGGGACACCGGGGAGCTGTTTTTT. Protein: CASSQGGQGWDTGELFF.

This chain uses TRBV7-9 with TRBJ1-6; D may be TRBD1 (5 bases). Trimming removed 5 bases at V and 3 bases at J, with 5 bases between. Germline V gives CDR1 SEHNR, CDR2 FQNEAQ (reference sequence). The CDR3 runs to 13 residues. For the CDR3, the DNA is TGTGCCAGCAGCCAGGGCTATAATTCACCCCTCCACTTT. Its translation is CASSQGYNSPLHF.